This section outlines one T cell receptor (beta chain) sequence together with its context. Its antigen is not known. The CDR3 is 13 amino acids. Germline-derived CDR1 and CDR2 are SGDLS and YYNGEE. Trimming shortened V by 0 bases and J by 6 bases, and 6 bases separated the two germline ends. This specimen belongs to a study of blood T cells in healthy people across ages. Turning to the study itself: Template switching recovered approximately one barcoded beta molecule for every two T cells.

Through a sample-barcoded 5' primer and a J-beta primer mix, a second PCR was run for roughly 7 to 11 cycles. With 12 random nucleotides, a template-switch adaptor tagged each individual cDNA molecule. MiXCR, run by TCRdb on the 5' RACE reads, gives a single entry per CDR3 protein. The sample holds over a million distinct CDR3 sequences, around 45% seen once. Sample donors were healthy Caucasian individuals that came from Russia, aged about 6 to 95. Study-level points and caveats: Diversity figures based on one million T cells were deemed too low.

Sequencing input: blood. The gene calls are TRBV9 and TRBJ2-2; D is unresolved. The clonotype comes from a woman between 55 and 75 years old in good health. The CDR3 is CASSVEGAGELFF. The CDR3 coding sequence is TGTGCCAGCAGCGTAGAAGGTGCCGGGGAGCTGTTTTTT.